This T cell receptor (beta chain) was found in a study of T-cell reconstitution after alpha-beta-depleted transplantation in children. TCRbeta library construction was performed incorporating unique molecular identifiers. TCRdb re-derived calls from the PCR reads in MiXCR, one entry per CDR3 protein. Of about 610,000 distinct CDR3 sequences in the sample, 8% to 11% were seen once. This CDR3 contains 17 residues. Trimming removed 0 bases from V and 1 base from J; junction bases left unmatched: 5. Germline CDR1 reads LGHNA; CDR2 reads YNFKEQ. This specimen was PBMCs from the stem cell graft donor, taken from the stem cell graft. The source is a human donor who donated a stem cell graft to a child with acute myeloid leukemia. The V gene is TRBV4-2, the J gene TRBJ1-2; TRBD1 matches 10 bases. The CDR3 spells CASSQERDRGGNYGYTF. The CDR3, as DNA: TGTGCCAGCAGCCAAGAAAGGGACAGGGGTGGTAACTATGGCTACACCTTC.